This T cell receptor (beta chain) comes out of a study of blood T cell repertoires in COVID-19. On the study more broadly: Samples of COVID-19 (acute and convalescent) were obtained from the United States, Italy and Spain. Sample material is recorded as cDNA or gDNA derived from T cells, B-cell-depleted T cells, or PBMCs.

With 4 bases removed from V and 5 bases from J, the gap between germline ends came to 8 bases. The CDR3 has 12 amino acids. Study processing details: Amplified reference gene primers provided the basis for estimating nucleated cell counts. Measured with immunoSEQ multiplex PCR; TCRdb has only the in-frame clones, and not every one. V and J calls and clone size are as listed in that table; D and trimming were resolved from the DNA. The sample records fewer than 200,000 clones, about 88% being singletons. This clonotype was obtained from a man aged 55 to 70 with acute or convalescent COVID-19. V and J are TRBV12-3 or TRBV12-4 and TRBJ1-2; D might be TRBD1 (6 bases). Sequencing was performed on peripheral blood. The CDR3 sequence is CASSYGQYGYTF. CDR3 nucleotides: TGTGCCAGCAGTTACGGACAGTATGGCTACACCTTC.